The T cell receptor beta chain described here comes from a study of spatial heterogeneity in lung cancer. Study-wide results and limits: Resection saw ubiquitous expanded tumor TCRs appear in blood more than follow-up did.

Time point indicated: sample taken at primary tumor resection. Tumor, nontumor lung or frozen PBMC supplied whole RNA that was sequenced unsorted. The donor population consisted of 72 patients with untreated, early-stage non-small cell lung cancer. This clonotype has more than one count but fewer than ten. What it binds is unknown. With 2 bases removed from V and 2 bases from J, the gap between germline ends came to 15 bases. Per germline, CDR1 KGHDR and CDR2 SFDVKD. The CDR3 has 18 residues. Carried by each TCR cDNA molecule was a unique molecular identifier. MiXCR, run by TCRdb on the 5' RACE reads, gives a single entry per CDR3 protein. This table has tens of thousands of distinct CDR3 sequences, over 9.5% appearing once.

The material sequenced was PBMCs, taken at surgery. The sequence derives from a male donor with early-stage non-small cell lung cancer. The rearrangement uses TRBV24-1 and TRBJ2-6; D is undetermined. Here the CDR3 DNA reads TGTGCCACCAGTGATTGGGCCCCAGGCTCCCCTGGGGCCAACGTCCTGACTTTC. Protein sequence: CATSDWAPGSPGANVLTF.